The entry below describes one T cell receptor (beta chain). CD8 cells classed as naive were CD45RO-negative and positively selected for CCR7, excluding terminally differentiated effector memory CD45RA+ cells. This record belongs to a study of shared clonotypes between healthy human individuals. Study as a whole: The donor group consisted of a couple of women and three men, aged 18 to 49. CD4 naive and CD4 memory each took three plates per donor, while CD8 naive took two and CD8 memory one.

Profiling relied on immunoSEQ multiplex PCR, and the TCRdb table lists in-frame clones only, not all of them. This sample carries more than 2 million clones, less than 95% of them seen once, and the ten largest clones take about 1.1%. V was clipped by 2 bases and J by 2 bases, with 6 bases between them. Germline V gene data show CDR1 as LGHNA and CDR2 as YNFKEQ. This CDR3 comprises 13 residues. The sequenced sample consisted of naive CD8+ T cells sorted from blood. The chain links TRBV4-2 to TRBJ1-2; D remains unclear. This sequence originates from a man aged 18-30 years in good health. CDR3 nucleotide sequence: TGTGCCAGCAGCCAACAGGAAAACTATGGCTACACCTTC. It translates to CASSQQENYGYTF.